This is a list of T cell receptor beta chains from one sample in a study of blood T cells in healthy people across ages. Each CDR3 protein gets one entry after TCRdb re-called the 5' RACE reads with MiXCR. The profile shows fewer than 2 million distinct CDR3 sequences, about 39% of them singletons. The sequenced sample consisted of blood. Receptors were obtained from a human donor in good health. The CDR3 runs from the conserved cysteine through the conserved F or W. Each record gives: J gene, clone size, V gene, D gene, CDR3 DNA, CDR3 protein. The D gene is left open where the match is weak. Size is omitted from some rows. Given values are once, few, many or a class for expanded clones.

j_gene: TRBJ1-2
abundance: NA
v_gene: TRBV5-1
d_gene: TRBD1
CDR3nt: TGCGCCAGCAGCCAAGGGACAGGGGCCCCAACAGGCTACACCTTC
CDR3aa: CASSQGTGAPTGYTF

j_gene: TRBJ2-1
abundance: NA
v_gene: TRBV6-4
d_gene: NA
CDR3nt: TGTGCCAGCAGCGTTGAAGCTTTCAATGAGCAGTTCTTC
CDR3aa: CASSVEAFNEQFF

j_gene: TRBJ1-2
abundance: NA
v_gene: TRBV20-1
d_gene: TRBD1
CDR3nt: TGCAGTGCTAGATCGGGACAGAGCTATGGCTACACCTTC
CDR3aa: CSARSGQSYGYTF

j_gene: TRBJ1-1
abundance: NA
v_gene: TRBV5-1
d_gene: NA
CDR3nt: TGCGCCAGCAGCTTGTCTGGGTTCCGGAACACTGAAGCTTTCTTT
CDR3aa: CASSLSGFRNTEAFF

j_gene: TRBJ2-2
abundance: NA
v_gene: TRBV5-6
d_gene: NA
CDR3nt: TGTGCCAGCACCGAAATAACCCGAACGAACACCGGGGAGCTGTTTTTT
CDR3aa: CASTEITRTNTGELFF

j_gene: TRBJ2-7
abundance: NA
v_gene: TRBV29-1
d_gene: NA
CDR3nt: TGCAGCGTTACTCCAAAAAGGGACGAGCAGTACTTC
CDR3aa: CSVTPKRDEQYF

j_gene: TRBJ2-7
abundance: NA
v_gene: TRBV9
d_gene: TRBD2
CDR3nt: TGTGCCAGCAGCGTAGCGGGACTAGCGAAGGACGAGCAGTACTTC
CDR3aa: CASSVAGLAKDEQYF

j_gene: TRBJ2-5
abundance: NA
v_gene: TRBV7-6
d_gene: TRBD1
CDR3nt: TGTGCCAGCAGCGCATTTACAGGGGCAGGGGAGACCCAGTACTTC
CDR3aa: CASSAFTGAGETQYF

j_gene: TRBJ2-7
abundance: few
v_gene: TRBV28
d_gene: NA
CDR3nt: TGTGCCAGCAGTTCCGTAGGACTCAGCCTCTCCTACGAGCAGTACTTC
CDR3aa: CASSSVGLSLSYEQYF

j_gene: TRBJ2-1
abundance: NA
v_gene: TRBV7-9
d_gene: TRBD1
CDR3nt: TGTGCCAGCAGCCTGCCAGGGGGTCCCATATACAATGAGCAGTTCTTC
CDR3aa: CASSLPGGPIYNEQFF

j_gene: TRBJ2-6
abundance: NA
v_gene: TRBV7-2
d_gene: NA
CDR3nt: TGTGCCAGCAGCTTGATGAGGCTGGGCTCTGGGGCCAACGTCCTGACTTTC
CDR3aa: CASSLMRLGSGANVLTF

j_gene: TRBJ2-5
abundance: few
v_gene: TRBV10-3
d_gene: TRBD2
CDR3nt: TGTGCCATTAGCCCTAGCGGGGGACAAGAGACCCAGTACTTC
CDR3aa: CAISPSGGQETQYF

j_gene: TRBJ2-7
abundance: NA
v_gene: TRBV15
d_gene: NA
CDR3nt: TGTGCCACCAGCCCGTATAATCTGGGGTACGAGCAGTACTTC
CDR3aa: CATSPYNLGYEQYF

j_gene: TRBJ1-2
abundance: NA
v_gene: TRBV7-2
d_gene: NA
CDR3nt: TGTGCCAGCAGCACCGACATCAACCGACGGGGCTACACCTTC
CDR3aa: CASSTDINRRGYTF

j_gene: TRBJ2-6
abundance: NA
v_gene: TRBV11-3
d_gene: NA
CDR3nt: TGTGCCAGCAGCTCCCCAGGGGACGTCCGGACTTTC
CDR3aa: CASSSPGDVRTF

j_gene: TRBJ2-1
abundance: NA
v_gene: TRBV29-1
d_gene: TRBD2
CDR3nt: TGCAGCGCCTATCCCCGGCTAGCGGGGGACTACAATGAGCAGTTCTTC
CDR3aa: CSAYPRLAGDYNEQFF

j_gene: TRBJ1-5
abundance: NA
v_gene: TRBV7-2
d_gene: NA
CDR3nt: TGTGCCAGCAGACCCGACGGGAATCAGCCCCAGCATTTT
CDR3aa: CASRPDGNQPQHF

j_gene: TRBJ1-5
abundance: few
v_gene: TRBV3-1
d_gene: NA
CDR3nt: TGTGCCAGCAGCCAGGATTATAGCAATCAGCCCCAGCATTTT
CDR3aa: CASSQDYSNQPQHF

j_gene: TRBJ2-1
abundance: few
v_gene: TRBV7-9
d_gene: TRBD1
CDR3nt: TGTGCCAGCAGCGATACTTGGGGACGCTCATCACAGGGGGCTTATGAGCAGTTCTTC
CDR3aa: CASSDTWGRSSQGAYEQFF

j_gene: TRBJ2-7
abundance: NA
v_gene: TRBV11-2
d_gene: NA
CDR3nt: TGTGCCAGCAGCTTCAGCCTCCTGCAGTACTTC
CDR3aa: CASSFSLLQYF

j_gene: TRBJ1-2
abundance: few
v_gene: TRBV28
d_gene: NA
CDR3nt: TGTGCCACCCAGGGCAGCCTGAACTATGGCTACACCTTC
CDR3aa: CATQGSLNYGYTF

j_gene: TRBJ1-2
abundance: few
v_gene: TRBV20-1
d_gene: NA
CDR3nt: TGCAGTGCTAGTACATCCCACTCAGGCTACACCTTC
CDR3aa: CSASTSHSGYTF